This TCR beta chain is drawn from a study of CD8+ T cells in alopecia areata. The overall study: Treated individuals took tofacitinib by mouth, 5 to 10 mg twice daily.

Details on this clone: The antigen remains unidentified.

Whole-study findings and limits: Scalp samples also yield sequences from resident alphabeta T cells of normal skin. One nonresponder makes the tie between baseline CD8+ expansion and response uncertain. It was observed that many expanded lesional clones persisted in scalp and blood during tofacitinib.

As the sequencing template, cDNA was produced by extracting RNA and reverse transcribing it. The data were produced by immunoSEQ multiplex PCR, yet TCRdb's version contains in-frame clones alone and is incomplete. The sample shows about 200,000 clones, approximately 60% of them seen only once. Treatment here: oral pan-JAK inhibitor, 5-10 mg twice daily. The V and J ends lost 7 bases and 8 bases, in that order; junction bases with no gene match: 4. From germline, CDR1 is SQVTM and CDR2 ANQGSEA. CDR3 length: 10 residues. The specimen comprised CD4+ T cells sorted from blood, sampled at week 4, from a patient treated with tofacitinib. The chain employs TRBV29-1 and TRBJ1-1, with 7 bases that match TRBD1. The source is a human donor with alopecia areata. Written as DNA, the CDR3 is TGCAGCGGGGCGGGACAGGAAGCTTTCTTT. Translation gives CSGAGQEAFF.